This TCR beta chain was sequenced in a study of immune cell composition in non-small cell lung cancer. Profiling relied on immunoSEQ multiplex PCR, and the TCRdb table lists in-frame clones only, not all of them. In the table there are fewer than 2,000 clones, around four fifths of which are singletons. Germline assignment: CDR1 SQVTM and CDR2 ANQGSEA. Trimming removed 1 base at V and 2 bases at J, with 10 bases between. The CDR3 sequence is 14 residues long. Normal lung sampling was at least 3 cm from the tumour, as distant as possible. This clonotype was obtained from a human donor with non-small cell lung cancer. The sequencing sample was made of non-adjacent lung tissue. This rearrangement joins TRBV29-1 to TRBJ2-3; the D gene is possibly TRBD2 (5 bases). In DNA form, the CDR3 reads TGCAGCGTTGAAGCCGAGGGAGTCACAGATACGCAGTATTTT. It yields the protein CSVEAEGVTDTQYF.